A selection of T cell receptor beta chains follows, all from one sample in a study of shared clonotypes between healthy human individuals. Clones were read by immunoSEQ multiplex PCR, and TCRdb kept only the in-frame ones, dropping some. The data contain 2 million to 2.5 million clones, around 92% of them singletons. Sequenced sample: naive CD4+ T cells from PBMCs. Receptors were obtained from a man between 18 and 29 years old in good health. Some clones in this sample may be carry-over from other donors' samples. Each CDR3 is given with its conserved first and last residue. A D gene is named only where the DNA matches it firmly. Clone size is shown for a subset of rows, as once, few, many or a class of expanded clone.

CDR3aa,CDR3nt,d_gene,v_gene,j_gene,abundance
CASSIESGIPPSYNEQFF,TGTGCCAGTAGTATAGAATCGGGGATCCCTCCCTCCTACAATGAGCAGTTCTTC,-,TRBV19,TRBJ2-1,-
CSAQGARGTYEQYF,TGCAGCGCCCAAGGGGCGAGAGGGACCTACGAGCAGTACTTC,-,TRBV29-1,TRBJ2-7,-
CASSYWGLGDTEAFF,TGTGCCAGCAGTTACTGGGGGTTAGGGGATACTGAAGCTTTCTTT,-,TRBV6-5,TRBJ1-1,-
CASSKDVTPIQPGNTIYF,TGTGCCAGCAGCAAAGATGTCACACCGATACAACCTGGAAACACCATATATTTT,-,TRBV21-1,TRBJ1-3,-
CASRPGWDSNQPQHF,TGTGCCAGTAGGCCCGGGTGGGATAGCAATCAGCCCCAGCATTTT,-,TRBV19,TRBJ1-5,few
CASSQFGVSADSNTGELFF,TGCGCCAGCAGCCAATTCGGCGTGTCGGCTGACAGTAACACCGGGGAGCTGTTTTTT,-,TRBV4-3,TRBJ2-2,-
CASSYRDGSYNEQFF,TGTGCCAGCAGTTACCGGGACGGGTCCTACAATGAGCAGTTCTTC,-,TRBV6-5,TRBJ2-1,-
CSVGPNEQFF,TGCAGCGTTGGGCCGAATGAGCAGTTCTTC,-,TRBV29-1,TRBJ2-1,-
CASSSGATGANVLTF,TGTGCCAGCAGTTCAGGGGCCACTGGGGCCAACGTCCTGACTTTC,-,TRBV28,TRBJ2-6,-
CASAGQGGYEQYF,TGTGCCAGCGCGGGGCAGGGGGGTTACGAGCAGTACTTC,-,TRBV9,TRBJ2-7,-
CASSLTFGANTEAFF,TGCGCCAGCAGCTTGACGTTCGGGGCGAACACTGAAGCTTTCTTT,-,TRBV5-1,TRBJ1-1,-
CASSLAQPPETQYF,TGTGCCAGCAGTTTGGCACAGCCGCCAGAGACCCAGTACTTC,-,TRBV28,TRBJ2-5,-
CASRGRGRKSNQPQHF,TGTGCCAGCAGGGGCAGGGGGCGAAAGAGCAATCAGCCCCAGCATTTT,TRBD1,TRBV27,TRBJ1-5,-
CASSQPLPNTDTQYF,TGCGCCAGCAGCCAACCGTTACCAAACACAGATACGCAGTATTTT,-,TRBV5-1,TRBJ2-3,-
CSVERGGSFYNEQFF,TGCAGCGTTGAAAGGGGCGGGAGCTTCTACAATGAGCAGTTCTTC,TRBD2,TRBV29-1,TRBJ2-1,-
CASSLSPSGFPKNIQYF,TGTGCCAGCAGTTTATCACCGTCGGGATTCCCCAAAAACATTCAGTACTTC,-,TRBV28,TRBJ2-4,few
CASSSGTSGSQETQYF,TGCGCCAGCAGCTCTGGGACTAGCGGGTCCCAAGAGACCCAGTACTTC,TRBD2,TRBV5-1,TRBJ2-5,-
CASNPDGGLDTEAFF,TGTGCCAGCAACCCGGACGGGGGTTTGGACACTGAAGCTTTCTTT,-,TRBV28,TRBJ1-1,-
CASSYDRNYGYTF,TGTGCCAGCAGTTACGACAGGAACTATGGCTACACCTTC,-,TRBV6-6,TRBJ1-2,-
CASSHYLDRKSGNTEAFF,TGTGCCAGCAGTCATTACTTGGACAGAAAATCAGGGAACACTGAAGCTTTCTTT,-,TRBV28,TRBJ1-1,-
CATARGTVFGYGYTF,TGTGCCACCGCCAGGGGGACCGTCTTCGGCTATGGCTACACCTTC,TRBD1,TRBV19,TRBJ1-2,-
CASRGRTSGDNEQFF,TGTGCCAGCAGGGGGCGGACTAGCGGCGACAATGAGCAGTTCTTC,TRBD2,TRBV6-6,TRBJ2-1,-
CASSFRTHTSPTGPNTEAFF,TGCGCCAGCAGCTTCCGAACACACACCAGTCCGACAGGCCCGAACACTGAAGCTTTCTTT,-,TRBV5-1,TRBJ1-1,-
CASSTLGQGDPGANVLTF,TGTGCCAGCAGTACCTTGGGACAGGGGGATCCTGGGGCCAACGTCCTGACTTTC,TRBD1,TRBV25-1,TRBJ2-6,-
CASSPGQGDSNQPQHF,TGTGCCAGCAGCCCGGGACAGGGGGATAGCAATCAGCCCCAGCATTTT,TRBD1,TRBV7-9,TRBJ1-5,-
CASSLQGNTIYF,TGTGCCAGCAGCTTACAAGGAAACACCATATATTTT,-,TRBV7-9,TRBJ1-3,-
CASSFSGKGSDTQYF,TGCGCCAGCAGCTTTAGCGGCAAGGGCTCAGATACGCAGTATTTT,-,TRBV5-1,TRBJ2-3,-
CASSIGGNMYTGELFF,TGTGCCAGTAGTATTGGTGGGAACATGTACACCGGGGAGCTGTTTTTT,-,TRBV19,TRBJ2-2,-
CASGSTDTQYF,TGTGCCAGCGGAAGCACAGATACGCAGTATTTT,-,TRBV2,TRBJ2-3,-
CASSLDPSGPQYF,TGCGCCAGCAGCTTGGACCCGAGCGGACCCCAGTACTTC,-,TRBV5-1,TRBJ2-5,-
CASSQDVRSFEKLFF,TGCGCCAGCAGCCAAGATGTCAGGTCGTTTGAAAAACTGTTTTTT,-,TRBV4-1,TRBJ1-4,-
CASSSGQDNEQFF,TGTGCCAGCAGTTCCGGACAGGACAATGAGCAGTTCTTC,TRBD1,TRBV28,TRBJ2-1,-
CASSPKITDRSSYEQYF,TGTGCCAGCAGCCCGAAAATTACAGACCGGAGCTCCTACGAGCAGTACTTC,-,TRBV7-6,TRBJ2-7,-
CASKWDGLAFF,TGTGCCAGCAAATGGGATGGTCTGGCTTTCTTT,-,TRBV27,TRBJ1-1,-
CASSLNGEQYF,TGTGCCAGCAGCTTGAATGGCGAGCAGTACTTC,-,TRBV5-4,TRBJ2-7,-
CASAPEGARNNEQFF,TGTGCCAGCGCCCCGGAGGGGGCGAGGAACAATGAGCAGTTCTTC,-,TRBV2,TRBJ2-1,-
CASSPGQGALNTEAFF,TGTGCCAGCAGCCCTGGACAGGGGGCTTTGAACACTGAAGCTTTCTTT,TRBD1,TRBV7-9,TRBJ1-1,once
CASTQGLGGYTF,TGTGCCAGCACCCAGGGATTGGGGGGCTACACCTTC,-,TRBV11-2,TRBJ1-2,-
CASSQATAPYEQYF,TGCGCCAGCAGCCAAGCCACAGCCCCTTACGAGCAGTACTTC,-,TRBV4-1,TRBJ2-7,once
CASTLSGGANVLTF,TGTGCCAGCACCCTCTCAGGGGGGGCCAACGTCCTGACTTTC,-,TRBV6-5,TRBJ2-6,-
CASSQSTSGNSYEQYF,TGCGCCAGCAGTCAATCAACTAGCGGAAACTCCTACGAGCAGTACTTC,TRBD2,TRBV23-1,TRBJ2-7,-
CASSLVPGDTQYF,TGCGCCAGCAGCTTGGTGCCGGGGGATACGCAGTATTTT,-,TRBV5-1,TRBJ2-3,-
CASGSGTGGANTEAFF,TGTGCTAGTGGCTCCGGGACAGGGGGCGCGAACACTGAAGCTTTCTTT,TRBD1,TRBV12-5,TRBJ1-1,-
CASSLLAGGHEQYF,TGCGCCAGCAGCTTGTTAGCGGGAGGGCACGAGCAGTACTTC,TRBD2,TRBV5-1,TRBJ2-7,-
CASSFRTGEETQYF,TGTGCCAGCAGCTTTAGGACAGGGGAAGAGACCCAGTACTTC,TRBD1,TRBV7-2,TRBJ2-5,-
CASSLASGTQETQYF,TGTGCCAGCAGCTTAGCTAGCGGGACCCAAGAGACCCAGTACTTC,TRBD2,TRBV7-2,TRBJ2-5,-
CASSIWGGETQYF,TGTGCCAGTAGTATTTGGGGAGGAGAGACCCAGTACTTC,-,TRBV19,TRBJ2-5,-
CASSLGMEVNGYTF,TGTGCCAGCAGCTTAGGTATGGAGGTCAATGGCTACACCTTC,-,TRBV11-1,TRBJ1-2,-
CASSYSTGGGNEQFF,TGTGCCAGCAGTTACTCGACAGGGGGGGGAAATGAGCAGTTCTTC,TRBD1,TRBV6-5,TRBJ2-1,-
CASSTSTGSGSPLHF,TGTGCCAGCAGCACCTCGACAGGGTCTGGCTCACCCCTCCACTTT,TRBD1,TRBV11-2,TRBJ1-6,-
CSVRGEGGISFYEQYF,TGCAGCGTGAGGGGCGAGGGGGGTATCTCCTTCTACGAGCAGTACTTC,-,TRBV29-1,TRBJ2-7,-
CASSRRDPHETQYF,TGTGCCAGTAGCCGCCGGGATCCCCATGAGACCCAGTACTTC,-,TRBV19,TRBJ2-5,-
CASSQGPTEPYNEQFF,TGCGCCAGCAGCCAAGGCCCGACAGAACCCTACAATGAGCAGTTCTTC,-,TRBV4-1,TRBJ2-1,-
CASSSGTSGSYEQYF,TGTGCCAGCAGTTCCGGGACTAGCGGGAGTTACGAGCAGTACTTC,TRBD2,TRBV6-5,TRBJ2-7,-